This T cell receptor (beta chain) was obtained from a study of T-cell memory formation after mild COVID-19. Study overall: TCR clusters were mostly donor specific. Whole-study findings and limits: CD8+ contracting clones occupied EMRA, while CD4+ ones occupied mainly CM and EM.

TCRdb re-derived calls from the 5' RACE reads in MiXCR, one entry per CDR3 protein. The table records roughly 86,000 distinct CDR3 sequences, about 16% of them present only once. Looked up from germline, CDR1 is SGDLS and CDR2 is YYNGEE. The CDR3 contains 12 residues. V shed 4 bases and J shed 4 bases, with 8 bases lying between them. This clonotype turned up a few times. What it binds is not known. This clonotype was sampled from a young man who had mild COVID-19 (a few samples of this study predate the infection). Cell type and time point are not known. The chain joins TRBV9 to TRBJ1-2; unclear D gene. Sequenced input: PBMCs or a T cell subset sorted from them (not recorded which). CDR3 residues: CASSLYTYGYTF. CDR3 nucleotide sequence: TGTGCCAGCAGCCTCTACACCTATGGCTACACCTTC.